The 13 T cell receptor beta chains given below trace back to one sample, sequenced in a study of blood T cell repertoires in COVID-19 (dated by TCRdb to between 2020 and 2021). Library method: the immunoSEQ multiplex PCR assay. TCRdb limited this immuneACCESS table to in-frame rearrangements with V and J called. A share of clones is missing; checked studies link under half to unresolved V genes, and the rest is unexplained. The sample yields over 45,000 clones; around 86% were counted once. Over 2.5% of the sample goes to the ten largest clones. Sequencing was done on a sample of peripheral blood. Receptor source: a woman older than 75 with acute or convalescent COVID-19.

The chain carries TRBV4-2 and TRBJ1-1; a possible D gene is TRBD1 (5 bases). Per the germline V gene, CDR1 is LGHNA and CDR2 is YNFKEQ. The V gene lost 1 base and the J gene lost 4 bases, with 13 bases spanning the gap. The CDR3 has 15 amino acids. The CDR3 spells CASSQVGGGITEAFF. The CDR3 nucleotides are TGTGCCAGCAGCCAAGTCGGGGGGGGGATCACTGAAGCTTTCTTT.

The chain employs TRBV5-6 and TRBJ1-5, with a weak D call TRBD1 (6 bases). The CDR3 is made up of 18 amino acids. V shed 5 bases and J shed 0 bases, with 21 bases lying between them. Germline V lookup: CDR1 SGHDT, CDR2 YYEEEE. CDR3 amino acids: CASRFDSGQRYSNQPQHF. DNA of the CDR3: TGTGCCAGCAGGTTTGACAGTGGACAGCGGTATAGCAATCAGCCCCAGCATTTT.

The chain couples TRBV6-1 to TRBJ2-1; D possibly corresponds to TRBD1 (5 bases). The germline gives CDR1 MNHNS, CDR2 SASEGT. V lost 2 bases and J 7 bases, leaving 6 bases between the germline ends. This CDR3 contains 12 residues. CDR3 region: CASSEKGNEQFF. CDR3 coding DNA: TGTGCCAGCAGTGAAAAGGGGAATGAGCAGTTCTTC.

This clone was detected once. The chain has TRBV2 and TRBJ1-3; no firm D call. V dropped 2 bases and J dropped 4 bases, with 15 bases sitting between them. The CDR3 is 16 amino acids. CDR1 and CDR2 (germline): SNHLY, FYNNEI. The CDR3 coding sequence is TGTGCCAGCAGTGAAAGAGGGAAAAGGGCCGGAAACACCATATATTTT. Amino acids: CASSERGKRAGNTIYF. The full variable domain, completed using reference TRBV2 and TRBJ1-3, is EPEVTQTPSHQVTQMGQEVILRCVPISNHLYFYWYRQILGQKVEFLVSFYNNEISEKSEIFDDQFSVERPDGSNFTLKIRSTKLEDSAMYFCASSERGKRAGNTIYFGEGSWLTVV.

The chain combines TRBV29-1 with TRBJ1-1; D is ambiguous. Germline V lookup: CDR1 SQVTM, CDR2 ANQGSEA. V was cut by 5 bases and J by 0 bases, with 13 bases left in between. This CDR3 is built from 14 residues. The CDR3 sequence: CSVSYGSMNTEAFF. The CDR3 DNA sequence: TGCAGCGTTAGCTATGGGAGCATGAACACTGAAGCTTTCTTT.

CDR3 sequence reads: CASSTFTGSGYGYTF. CDR3 bases: TGTGCCAGCAGCACTTTCACCGGGTCAGGGTATGGCTACACCTTC. This chain joins TRBV21-1 and TRBJ1-2; TRBD1 is the table's D call, not checked against the DNA. TRBV21-1 is deemed a pseudogene. This CDR3 region has 15 residues.

The chain joins TRBV6-5 to TRBJ1-2; 8 bases are shared with TRBD1. The V gene's germline CDR1 is MNHEY and CDR2 SVGAGI. V lost 5 bases, J lost 4 bases, and 9 bases stayed unmatched. The CDR3 totals 15 residues. The CDR3 DNA reads TGTGCCAGCAGTCGGGGACAGGACGGCGCCTATGGCTACACCTTC. Encoded protein: CASSRGQDGAYGYTF.

The chain recombines TRBV14 with TRBJ1-1; unclear D gene. Trimming pared 0 bases from V and 2 bases from J, leaving 10 bases between. CDR1 SGHDN and CDR2 FVKESK come from the germline V gene. The CDR3 runs to 15 residues. DNA for the CDR3: TGTGCCAGCAGCCAAGAGTGGCAGGTCAACACTGAAGCTTTCTTT. Translating it yields CASSQEWQVNTEAFF.

V usage is TRBV7-9 and J usage is TRBJ1-6; TRBD1 is a possible D gene (5 bases). CDR1 is SEHNR, CDR2 FQNEAQ, per germline (reference sequence). Trimming removed 2 bases from V and 7 bases from J, with 12 bases in between. The CDR3 has 15 residues. CDR3 bases: TGTGCCAGCAGCTTAATGGGTCAGGGCAATTCACCCCTCCACTTT. Translating gives CASSLMGQGNSPLHF.

This clone was seen once. The chain combines TRBV10-3 with TRBJ2-3; 8 nucleotides align to TRBD1. Per the germline V gene, CDR1 is ENHRY and CDR2 is SYGVKD. The CDR3 has 14 amino acids. The V segment lost 8 bases and the J segment 5 bases; nucleotides outside the gene matches: 9. The CDR3 bases are TGTGCCATCTCTCCGACAGGGGCAGGAGATACGCAGTATTTT. Residues: CAISPTGAGDTQYF.

The chain employs TRBV12-3 or TRBV12-4 and TRBJ1-2; D unclear. The V end lost 3 bases, the J end lost 2 bases, and 7 bases lay between the germline ends. CDR3 length: 13 amino acids. CDR3 coding DNA: TGTGCCAGCAGTTTCCGGAGAAACTATGGCTACACCTTC. This sequence encodes CASSFRRNYGYTF.

The V call is TRBV29-1, the J call TRBJ2-1, with TRBD2 matching over 13 bases. V trimming: 3 bases; J trimming: 4 bases; junction bases outside the gene matches: 3. Per germline, CDR1 SQVTM and CDR2 ANQGSEA. The CDR3 is 15 amino acids. The CDR3 DNA is TGCAGCGTTGAGGGACTAGCGGGGACTTACAATGAGCAGTTCTTC. It is translated as CSVEGLAGTYNEQFF.

CDR3 in amino acids: CASSFTGPGYEQYF. The CDR3 bases are TGCGCCAGCAGCTTCACAGGTCCTGGCTACGAGCAGTACTTC. J is TRBJ2-7 and V is TRBV5-1; a possible D gene is TRBD1 (5 bases). The CDR3 covers 14 residues. Trimming cost V 2 bases and J 3 bases, with 12 bases left between them. Germline CDR1 reads SGHRS; CDR2 reads YFSETQ.